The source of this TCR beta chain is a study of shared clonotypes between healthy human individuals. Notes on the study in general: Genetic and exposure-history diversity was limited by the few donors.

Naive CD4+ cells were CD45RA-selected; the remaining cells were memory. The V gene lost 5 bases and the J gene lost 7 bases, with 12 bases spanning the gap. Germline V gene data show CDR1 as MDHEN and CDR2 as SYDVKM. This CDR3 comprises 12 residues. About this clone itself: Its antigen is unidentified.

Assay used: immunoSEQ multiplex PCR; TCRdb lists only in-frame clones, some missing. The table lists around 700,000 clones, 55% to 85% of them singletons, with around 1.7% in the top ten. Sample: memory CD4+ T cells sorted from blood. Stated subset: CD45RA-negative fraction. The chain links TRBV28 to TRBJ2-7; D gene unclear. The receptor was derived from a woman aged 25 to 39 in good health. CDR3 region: CASSPGSQEQYF. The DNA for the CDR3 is TGTGCCAGCAGTCCCGGGTCCCAGGAGCAGTACTTC. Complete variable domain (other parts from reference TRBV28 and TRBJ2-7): DVKVTQSSRYLVKRTGEKVFLECVQDMDHENMFWYRQDPGLGLRLIYFSYDVKMKEKGDIPEGYSVSREKKERFSLILESASTNQTSMYLCASSPGSQEQYFGPGTRLTVT.